These 5 T cell receptor beta chains were all obtained from the same sample, sequenced in a study of beta chain features in type 1 diabetes. Expressed TCRB transcripts were sequenced because the entire RNA isolate underwent reverse transcription. The repertoire was sequenced with immunoSEQ multiplex PCR; TCRdb's copy has only in-frame clones and lacks some. This table has approximately 40,000 clones, approximately 48% appearing once. The sequencing input was stem cell memory CD4+ T cells from blood. These TCRs come from a woman in her thirties in good health.

The rearrangement uses TRBV7-2 and TRBJ1-5; TRBD1 is a possible D gene (5 bases). V shed 1 base and J shed 4 bases, with 11 bases lying between them. This CDR3 comprises 15 residues. The germline V gene has CDR1 SGHTA and CDR2 FQGNSA. As DNA, the CDR3 is TGTGCCAGCAGCTTAGAGGGGTTGACGAATCAGCCCCAGCATTTT. It specifies CASSLEGLTNQPQHF. The variable domain in full, completed from reference TRBV7-2 and TRBJ1-5, reads GAGVSQSPSNKVTEKGKDVELRCDPISGHTALYWYRQSLGQGLEFLIYFQGNSAPDKSGLPSDRFSAERTGGSVSTLTIQRTQQEDSAVYLCASSLEGLTNQPQHFGDGTRLSIL.

This clone was picked up a small number of times. The chain couples TRBV25-1 to TRBJ2-3; D remains ambiguous. Trimming pared 7 bases from V and 6 bases from J, leaving 17 bases between. Per the germline V gene, CDR1 is MGHDK and CDR2 is SYGVNS. The CDR3 spans 14 residues. The CDR3 region has the DNA TGTGCCAGCATTGGAGCTTTAAGTACGGATACGCAGTATTTT. This codes for CASIGALSTDTQYF.

The V gene is TRBV7-2, the J gene TRBJ1-2; tentatively, D is TRBD1 (6 bases). The germline V and J ends were trimmed by 3 bases and 3 bases, with 11 bases remaining between them. CDR3 length: 14 residues. CDR1 SGHTA and CDR2 FQGNSA come from the germline V gene. DNA of the CDR3: TGTGCCAGCAGCTTGACCTCAGGGGACTATGGCTACACCTTC. It specifies CASSLTSGDYGYTF.

The genes are TRBV9 and TRBJ2-2, with unresolved D. Per germline, CDR1 SGDLS and CDR2 YYNGEE. The length of the CDR3 is 13 residues. Trimming left V 2 bases short and J 4 bases short, with 6 bases between. The CDR3 loop is CASSVTGTGELFF. As DNA, the CDR3 is TGTGCCAGCAGCGTGACGGGCACCGGGGAGCTGTTTTTT.

The chain combines TRBV7-3 with TRBJ2-1, with 8 bases aligning to TRBD2. Germline trimming cut 0 bases from V and 6 bases from J; bases unmatched to any gene: 10. The CDR3 runs 17 residues. Germline CDR1 and CDR2: SGHTA and FQGTGA. The CDR3 DNA is TGTGCCAGCAGCTTAACCAGCGGGAGTGTGGGCCGCAATGAGCAGTTCTTC. Amino acids: CASSLTSGSVGRNEQFF.